This T cell receptor (beta chain) was recorded in a study of blood T cell repertoires in COVID-19 (dated by TCRdb to between 2020 and 2021). With respect to the entire study: Collaborator samples came from the United States, Italy and Spain and covered acute and convalescent phases of COVID-19. The material from the prospective study consisted of cDNA or gDNA derived from T cells, B-cell-depleted T cells, or PBMCs. Subjects who had been exposed to COVID-19, were actively infected with it, or had recovered from it provided the deeply sampled blood TCRbeta repertoires that made up the dataset. The repertoires were released in a freely available public database intended as a resource for research on the immune response to SARS-CoV-2. Samples came from the ongoing ImmuneRACE study (first 160 participants) plus 1,254 subjects from 6 global collaborators. The sample metadata nearly always contained a de-identified subject ID, COVID-19 status, age in years and sex. Where HLA class I and class II types were available, the types were taken from metadata supplied by the sample provider, not from assay-based typing. What the work shows at the level of the full study, not this receptor alone: The quantity of clinical and demographic metadata differed by source and by participant and was supplied without curation.

TCRbeta CDR3 regions were amplified from genomic DNA using the immunoSEQ Assay, a bias-controlled multiplex PCR. Per the source publication's procedure: The number of nucleated cells in each sample was estimated from the amplification of reference gene primers within the assay. Sequence reads were collapsed and filtered to measure the absolute abundance of every unique TCRbeta CDR3 rearrangement. Productive Simpson clonality was computed per sample as the square root of Simpson's diversity index over productive rearrangements. TCRdb mirrors the immuneACCESS table, restricted to in-frame sequences. Some clones are absent from its copies; in checked studies, under half trace to an unresolved V gene, and the reason for the others is unknown. From that table come the V and J calls and clone size; the DNA was used to work out D and trimming. In this sample the table shows 95,000 to 150,000 clones, about 88% of which occur a single time. About 1% of the sample lies in the top ten.

Here V drops 0 bases and J drops 0 bases, and the junction holds 5 bases not matched to any gene. CDR3 length: 17 amino acids, cysteine to phenylalanine. CDR3 DNA only is kept here, 51 bases in frame from base 1. According to the germline V gene, CDR1 reads LGHNA and CDR2 reads YNFKEQ. Only one count was recorded for this clone. The specificity of this receptor is unknown. Base qualities are not at hand, and no much larger clone is one base apart. The collaborating institutions used their own protocols to collect whole blood in K2EDTA tubes. For TCRbeta analysis, collaborators shipped samples in one of three forms: frozen whole blood, isolated PBMCs, or DNA extracted from either of those sample types.

The rearrangement combines TRBV4-2 with TRBJ1-5; 7 central bases correspond to TRBD1. The sample was peripheral blood. The clonotype was recovered from an elderly woman with acute or convalescent COVID-19. Here is the DNA: TGTGCCAGCAGCCAAGATATCAGGGGGTATAGCAATCAGCCCCAGCATTTT. Its protein reads: CASSQDIRGYSNQPQHF.